This TCR beta chain was sequenced for a study of pediatric ulcerative colitis. Whole-study findings and limits: Ulcerative colitis patients shared more blood-rectal clones than controls.

A remark on this clone: Its target is unknown.

This CDR3 region has 15 residues. Germline CDR1 is MNHEY and CDR2 is SVGAGI. V shed 2 bases, J shed 8 bases, and the junction held 9 bases outside the gene matches. TCRdb's table, derived via immunoSEQ multiplex PCR, lists solely in-frame clones and lacks some. The data show 60,000 to 75,000 clones, 70% to 80% seen once. The chain links TRBV6-5 to TRBJ1-2; 9 bases map to TRBD1. Sequencing used blood. This receptor was obtained from a boy aged 5-17 years with moderate ulcerative colitis. The CDR3 loop reads CASSYQTGGRAGYTF. As DNA, the CDR3 is TGTGCCAGCAGTTACCAAACAGGGGGCCGGGCAGGCTACACCTTC.